The clone carrying this T cell receptor beta chain appeared many times. Its antigen is not known. CDR3 and TCR beta VDJ profiling relied on a genomic DNA template. Via MiXCR, TCRdb re-called the reads, giving one row per CDR3 protein. The data contain 200,000 or so distinct CDR3 sequences, 64% of them seen just once; the ten biggest clones take up around 45%. The data stem from a study of CD8+CD57+ T cells in acquired aplastic anemia. About the research overall: Mean yield of DNA from sorted CD4+ and CD8+ cells was 3 to 3.5 ug.

Overall study findings and caveats: A set of twenty-nine CD8+ CDR3 sequences was shared between patients and controls, and these sequences appeared highly expressed in patients. Patients showed no significant difference from controls in CD8+ Simpson's diversity.

This CDR3 has 13 amino acids. The germline V and J ends were trimmed by 4 bases and 4 bases, with 11 bases remaining between them. Per germline, CDR1 SGHVS and CDR2 FNYEAQ. This chain uses TRBV7-6 with TRBJ2-7; TRBD2 is a possible D gene (6 bases). The receptor's source is a human donor with severe aplastic anemia or a healthy control (not recorded which). The source material was sorted CD4+, CD8+, or CD8+CD57+ T cells (not recorded which) from PBMCs. The CDR3 sequence is CASSSGLRYEQYF. CDR3 DNA sequence: TGTGCCAGCAGCTCGGGACTCAGATACGAGCAGTACTTC.